The 26 T cell receptor beta chains below come from one sample, sequenced in a study of blood T cells in healthy people across ages (dated by TCRdb to the mid-2010s). The library was made by 5' RACE. Sequenced using an Illumina HiSeq 2500. A second roughly 6 to 12 cycle PCR used a sample-barcoded 5' primer and a J-beta primer mix. Through fastp at Q25 and MiXCR, TCRdb rebuilt clones from the public reads, retaining in-frame beta chains. Rows matching on CDR3 protein sequence are summarized as one entry with the most common DNA and genes. The sample table lists 800,000 to 1,000,000 distinct CDR3 sequences, 48% of them with a count of one. About an eighth of the sample comes from the top ten. The sequenced material came from blood. Receptors were obtained from a man aged 25-45 years in good health.

There are a few counts of this clonotype. This chain uses TRBV7-2 with TRBJ2-4; 7 nucleotides agree with TRBD1. The J segment lost 0 bases and the V segment lost 8 bases, leaving 7 bases of the junction unmatched. Germline CDR1 SGHTA, CDR2 FQGNSA. The CDR3 is made up of 15 amino acids. The CDR3, as DNA: TGTGCCAGCTCGCTGGGACAGCCAGCCAAAAACATTCAGTACTTC. As protein: CASSLGQPAKNIQYF. The variable domain in full, completed from reference TRBV7-2 and TRBJ2-4, reads GAGVSQSPSNKVTEKGKDVELRCDPISGHTALYWYRQSLGQGLEFLIYFQGNSAPDKSGLPSDRFSAERTGGSVSTLTIQRTQQEDSAVYLCASSLGQPAKNIQYFGAGTRLSVL.

The V gene is TRBV19, the J gene TRBJ2-3; 8 nucleotides agree with TRBD1. The V gene's germline CDR1 is LNHDA and CDR2 SQIVND (reference sequence). V shed 3 bases and J 5 bases; nucleotides not matched to a gene: 4. This CDR3 contains 14 residues. In DNA form, the CDR3 reads TGTGCCAGTAGTATCCGGACAGGGCGAGATACGCAGTATTTT. This encodes CASSIRTGRDTQYF.

This chain joins TRBV27 and TRBJ2-7, with TRBD1 as a possible D gene (7 bases). The length of the CDR3 is 17 residues. V was pared by 3 bases and J by 2 bases, with 20 bases between. Germline V gene lookup returns CDR1 MNHEY and CDR2 SMNVEV (reference sequence). The CDR3 DNA is TGTGCCAGCAGTTTTCAGGCCGCGGGGACAGCAGCCTACGAGCAGTACTTC. It encodes CASSFQAAGTAAYEQYF.

This sequence joins TRBV20-1 and TRBJ2-1, with a possible D match to TRBD1 (6 bases). Trimming left V 3 bases short and J 6 bases short, with 15 bases between. The CDR3 is made up of 14 amino acids. Looked up from germline, CDR1 is DFQATT and CDR2 is SNEGSKA (reference sequence). CDR3 protein: CSASTGPAGNEQFF. CDR3 bases: TGCAGTGCTAGTACAGGGCCGGCTGGCAATGAGCAGTTCTTC.

As for this clonotype: At one boundary the junction diverges from the germline segment, which might be a read error. The rearrangement links TRBV7-2 to TRBJ1-3; no definite D call. The CDR3 has 13 amino acids. The germline gives CDR1 SGHTA, CDR2 FQGNSA. Here the CDR3 DNA reads TGTGCCAACAGCTTAGTGCTCGGAAACACCATATATTTT. Protein: CANSLVLGNTIYF.

The V gene is TRBV6-6, the J gene TRBJ2-7, with 9 bases that match TRBD1. Germline V gene data show CDR1 as MNHNY and CDR2 as SVGAGI (reference sequence). This CDR3 spans 15 amino acids. J gave up 4 bases and V 2 bases, and 6 bases lay outside the gene matches. The CDR3 DNA follows: TGTGCCAGCAGTTACGGGACAGGGAGTACGTACGAGCAGTACTTC. Amino acids: CASSYGTGSTYEQYF.

This clonotype has a handful of counts. The J gene is TRBJ1-3, the V gene TRBV7-9; 7 nucleotides line up with TRBD1. This CDR3 comprises 13 residues. The junction had 4 bases not matched to a gene; V was cut back by 5 bases and J by 6 bases. Germline CDR1 and CDR2: SEHNR and FQNEAQ (reference sequence). CDR3 nucleotides: TGTGCCAGCAGCAGAGGGACAGAAAACACCATATATTTT. This sequence encodes CASSRGTENTIYF. Full variable domain (missing parts from reference TRBV7-9 and TRBJ1-3): DTGVSQNPRHKITKRGQNVTFRCDPISEHNRLYWYRQTLGQGPEFLTYFQNEAQLEKSRLLSDRFSAERPKGSFSTLEIQRTEQGDSAMYLCASSRGTENTIYFGEGSWLTVV.

The V call is TRBV12-3 or TRBV12-4, the J call TRBJ2-6; D is unclear. Between the trimmed V and J ends, which lost 4 bases and 2 bases, there was a span of 6 bases. This CDR3 comprises 14 residues. CDR3 amino acids: CASSSRPGANVLTF. The CDR3 nucleotides read TGTGCCAGCAGTTCAAGACCTGGGGCCAACGTCCTGACTTTC.

The chain links TRBV20-1 to TRBJ1-4, with D possibly TRBD1 on 5 matching bases. The CDR3 is 13 residues long. V lost 5 bases and J 4 bases, leaving 11 bases between the germline ends. CDR1 is DFQATT, CDR2 SNEGSKA, per germline (reference sequence). The CDR3 region has the DNA TGCAGTGCTCCGCGGGGGGATAATGAAAAACTGTTTTTT. It codes for CSAPRGDNEKLFF.

The chain carries TRBV20-1 and TRBJ1-5; no firm D call. V lost 6 bases and J lost 2, with 14 bases in between. CDR3 length: 14 residues. Germline CDR1 DFQATT, CDR2 SNEGSKA (reference sequence). The CDR3 coding sequence is TGCAGTGCGAAGGACGCCGGGGGCAATCAGCCCCAGCATTTT. It yields the protein CSAKDAGGNQPQHF.

This clonotype was picked up a small number of times. The rearrangement uses TRBV10-3 and TRBJ1-5; D is unclear. The V end lost 4 bases, the J end lost 0 bases, and 7 bases lay between the germline ends. Germline V gene data show CDR1 as ENHRY and CDR2 as SYGVKD. The length of the CDR3 is 14 residues. This CDR3 is CAISGVGSNQPQHF. The CDR3 region has the DNA TGTGCCATCAGTGGAGTAGGTAGCAATCAGCCCCAGCATTTT.

The sample holds a few counts of this clonotype. The V call is TRBV5-1, the J call TRBJ2-2, with 7 bases matching TRBD1. This CDR3 contains 15 residues. CDR1 is SGHRS, CDR2 YFSETQ, per germline. J lost 6 bases, V lost 4 bases, and 9 bases had no gene match. The CDR3 sequence is CASSQDQGGAGELFF. The CDR3 DNA follows: TGCGCCAGCAGCCAGGATCAAGGGGGCGCCGGGGAGCTGTTTTTT.

This clonotype was counted only a few times. The chain joins TRBV6-7 to TRBJ2-2; perhaps D is TRBD1 or TRBD2 (6 bases each). TRBV6-7 is assigned to the ORF class and has an uncertain function. Trimming removed 0 bases at V and 5 bases at J, with 16 bases between. This CDR3 is 17 amino acids long. Here the CDR3 reads CASSYSRSGGATGELFF. CDR3 coding DNA: TGTGCCAGCAGTTACTCGAGGTCCGGGGGCGCAACCGGGGAGCTGTTTTTT.

In its sample, this clonotype was seen a few times. This chain uses TRBV7-2 with TRBJ2-3, with 8 bases lining up with TRBD2. Germline CDR1 is SGHTA and CDR2 is FQGNSA. V gave up 1 base and J gave up 4 bases; unmatched junction bases: 7. The length of the CDR3 is 16 residues. The CDR3 DNA reads as TGTGCCAGCAGCTTAGGCTCTGCGGGGGGATCAGATACGCAGTATTTT. Its protein product is CASSLGSAGGSDTQYF.

The chain carries TRBV20-1 and TRBJ2-3; weak D call: TRBD1 (6 bases). Per germline, CDR1 DFQATT and CDR2 SNEGSKA (reference sequence). The CDR3 has 13 residues. The V and J ends lost 1 base and 1 base respectively, with 6 bases between them. The CDR3 protein is CSARGQGTDTQYF. CDR3 sequence (DNA): TGCAGTGCTAGAGGACAGGGCACAGATACGCAGTATTTT.

This clonotype was seen a handful of times. The chain uses TRBV10-3 and TRBJ2-1; 16 bases align to TRBD2. The CDR3 is 19 residues long. V lost 0 bases to trimming and J lost 1 base; unmatched junction nucleotides: 3. The germline gives CDR1 ENHRY, CDR2 SYGVKD. This chain's CDR3 is CAISESGTSGGDSYNEQFF. The CDR3 DNA reads TGTGCCATCAGTGAGTCCGGGACTAGCGGGGGGGATTCCTACAATGAGCAGTTCTTC.

The chain joins TRBV6-5 to TRBJ2-1; 10 nucleotides align to TRBD2. The CDR3 totals 18 residues. V shed 1 base, J shed 6 bases, and the junction held 12 bases outside the gene matches. The V gene's germline CDR1 is MNHEY and CDR2 SVGAGI. The CDR3 sequence is CASSYFVLAGDPSNEQFF. DNA for the CDR3: TGTGCCAGCAGTTACTTCGTCCTAGCGGGGGATCCCAGCAATGAGCAGTTCTTC.

V gene TRBV6-1 combines with J gene TRBJ1-5; TRBD1 is a possible D gene (5 bases). The V end lost 7 bases, the J end lost 11 bases, and 21 bases lay between the germline ends. This CDR3 region has 14 residues. Germline V gives CDR1 MNHNS, CDR2 SASEGT. Here the CDR3 reads CASTSGTELKTQHF. The CDR3 nucleotides read TGTGCCAGCACGTCCGGGACTGAGCTGAAGACCCAGCATTTT.

This clonotype came up a few times. The J gene is TRBJ2-7, the V gene TRBV4-1; the match to TRBD2 covers 11 bases. V lost 3 bases and J lost 0; bases outside the gene matches: 7. CDR1 MGHRA and CDR2 YSYEKL come from the germline V gene. The CDR3 has 17 residues. Here the CDR3 DNA reads TGCGCCAGCAGCCACGCGCTAGCGGGGGGTAGCTCCTACGAGCAGTACTTC. Translation gives CASSHALAGGSSYEQYF.

The chain uses TRBV27 and TRBJ2-7, with D maybe TRBD1 (6 bases). The germline V gene has CDR1 MNHEY and CDR2 SMNVEV (reference sequence). The V gene lost 4 bases and the J gene lost 2 bases, with 9 bases spanning the gap. The CDR3 sequence is 13 residues long. Here the CDR3 reads CASSYEGAYEQYF. DNA for the CDR3: TGTGCCAGCAGTTACGAGGGGGCCTACGAGCAGTACTTC.

The rearrangement joins TRBV5-8 to TRBJ1-5, with no clear D. The ends were cut back, 0 bases at V and 5 bases at J, with 6 bases in the middle. CDR3 length: 13 amino acids. Germline CDR1 SGHTS, CDR2 YDEGEE. The CDR3 bases are TGTGCCAGCAGCTTGGCAGGTTATCAGCCCCAGCATTTT. Protein sequence: CASSLAGYQPQHF.

The table lists this clonotype with a few counts. The rearrangement joins TRBV7-9 to TRBJ2-5; TRBD1 matches at 7 bases. Germline CDR1 is SEHNR and CDR2 is FQNEAQ (reference sequence). V shed 1 base, J shed 0 bases, and the junction held 5 bases outside the gene matches. There are 16 residues in the CDR3. CDR3 loop: CASSLVGRGYQETQYF. In nucleotides, the CDR3 is TGTGCCAGCAGCTTAGTGGGCAGGGGGTACCAAGAGACCCAGTACTTC. The full variable domain, in which reference TRBV7-9 and TRBJ2-5 provide the parts outside the CDR3, is DTGVSQNPRHKITKRGQNVTFRCDPISEHNRLYWYRQTLGQGPEFLTYFQNEAQLEKSRLLSDRFSAERPKGSFSTLEIQRTEQGDSAMYLCASSLVGRGYQETQYFGPGTRLLVL.

The V and J genes are TRBV2 and TRBJ2-4, with D perhaps matching TRBD2 (6 bases). The DNA end favors TRBJ2-7, so the J call may be wrong. Germline values: CDR1 SNHLY, CDR2 FYNNEI. There are 13 residues in the CDR3. The CDR3 here is CASSAPTSCEQYF. The DNA of the CDR3 is TGTGCCAGCAGCGCACCTACTAGCTGCGAGCAGTACTTC.

This clonotype was observed a few times. The V and J genes are TRBV19 and TRBJ2-3; tentatively, D is TRBD1 (6 bases). The CDR3 runs to 14 residues. V was cut by 5 bases and J by 0 bases, with 9 bases left in between. CDR1 is LNHDA, CDR2 SQIVND, per germline (reference sequence). CDR3 bases: TGTGCCAGTAGTCGGGACACCAGCACAGATACGCAGTATTTT. Its protein product is CASSRDTSTDTQYF.

The rearrangement links TRBV6-5 to TRBJ2-7; D is ambiguous. CDR1 is MNHEY and CDR2 is SVGAGI in the germline V gene. The CDR3 runs to 13 residues. Trimming removed 6 bases from V and 3 bases from J, with 12 bases in between. CDR3 coding DNA: TGTGCCAGCAGGGCTCCGGCATTCTACGAGCAGTACTTC. Protein: CASRAPAFYEQYF.

The rearrangement links TRBV27 to TRBJ1-2, with D possibly matching TRBD1 (5 bases). Trimming removed 8 bases from V and 3 bases from J, with 13 bases in between. This CDR3 is built from 13 residues. The germline V gene has CDR1 MNHEY and CDR2 SMNVEV (reference sequence). CDR3 DNA sequence: TGTGCCAGCGGCCGGGAGGGACACTATGGCTACACCTTC. It specifies CASGREGHYGYTF.